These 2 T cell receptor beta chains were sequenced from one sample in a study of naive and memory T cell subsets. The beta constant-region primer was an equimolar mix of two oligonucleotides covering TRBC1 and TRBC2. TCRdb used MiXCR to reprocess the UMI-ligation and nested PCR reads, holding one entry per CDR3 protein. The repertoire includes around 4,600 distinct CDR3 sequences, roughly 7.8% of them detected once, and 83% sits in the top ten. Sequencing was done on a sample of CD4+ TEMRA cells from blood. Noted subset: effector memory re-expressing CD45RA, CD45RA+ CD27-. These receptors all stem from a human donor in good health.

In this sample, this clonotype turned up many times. CDR3 nucleotides: TGTGCCAGCAGCCCCACGACTAGCGGGAGGAGAACCGGGGAGCTGTTTTTT. It yields the protein CASSPTTSGRRTGELFF. The J gene is TRBJ2-2, the V gene TRBV3-1, with 13 bases matching TRBD2. V trimming: 4 bases; J trimming: 5 bases; junction bases outside the gene matches: 7. The CDR3 is 17 amino acids. Looked up from germline, CDR1 is LGHDT and CDR2 is YNNKEL (reference sequence).

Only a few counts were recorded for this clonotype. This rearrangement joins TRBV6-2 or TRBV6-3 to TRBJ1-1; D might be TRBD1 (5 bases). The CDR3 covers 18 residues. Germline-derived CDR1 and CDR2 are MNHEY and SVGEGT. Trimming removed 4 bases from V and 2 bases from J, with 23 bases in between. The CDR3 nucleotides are TGTGCCAGCAGTTGGCGACAGCCGCGCGGGAGATTTAACACTGAAGCTTTCTTT. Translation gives CASSWRQPRGRFNTEAFF.